This T cell receptor beta chain emerged from a study of shared clonotypes between healthy human individuals. Overall study: Each donor's CD8 memory used one plate, CD8 naive two, each CD4 subset three. Points from the study as a whole: Clonotypes that were shared across a handful of donors made up roughly 5% of naive CD4 clonotypes. The four-donor shared clonotypes exceeded non-shared clonotypes in generation probability, with non-shared ones scoring lower.

The germline V gene has CDR1 SGHTA and CDR2 FQGNSA. Trimming shortened V by 5 bases and J by 2 bases, and 11 bases separated the two germline ends. The CDR3 extends over 14 amino acids. Splitting of each subset's genomic DNA was done evenly across several immunoSEQ plates. Assay: immunoSEQ multiplex PCR; the TCRdb copy retains only in-frame clones and omits some. The table includes 2 million to 2.5 million clones, nearly 97% detected once. This clone was detected once. Its matching antigen is unknown. The sample comprised naive CD4+ T cells sorted from blood. The subset here: CD45RA+ positively selected. The clonotype originates from a man younger than 35 in good health. The rearrangement uses TRBV7-2 and TRBJ2-3; D is ambiguous. The CDR3 sequence: CASSLTRNTDTQYF. The CDR3 DNA follows: TGTGCCAGCAGCCTTACTCGAAACACAGATACGCAGTATTTT.